A single sample gave rise to the 15 T cell receptor beta chains below, sequenced in a study of shared clonotypes between healthy human individuals. Naive CD8 cells lacked CD45RO, underwent positive selection for CCR7 and left out terminally differentiated effector memory CD45RA+ cells. Profiling relied on immunoSEQ multiplex PCR, and the TCRdb table lists in-frame clones only, not all of them. Counted here are roughly 810,000 clones, 95% to 97% occurring once; the ten biggest clones make up about 0.22%. Material for sequencing was naive CD8+ T cells sorted from blood. These receptor sequences come from a man aged 30-40 years in good health.

J is TRBJ2-1 and V is TRBV28, with D unclear. V was pared by 6 bases and J by 0 bases, with 12 bases between. There are 15 residues in the CDR3. Germline CDR1 is MDHEN and CDR2 is SYDVKM. The CDR3 reads CASREKIRSYNEQFF. The CDR3 DNA sequence: TGTGCCAGCAGGGAGAAAATTCGCTCCTACAATGAGCAGTTCTTC. Full variable domain (outside the CDR3, taken from reference TRBV28 and TRBJ2-1): DVKVTQSSRYLVKRTGEKVFLECVQDMDHENMFWYRQDPGLGLRLIYFSYDVKMKEKGDIPEGYSVSREKKERFSLILESASTNQTSMYLCASREKIRSYNEQFFGPGTRLTVL.

The chain is built from TRBV29-1 and TRBJ2-7; tentative D call: TRBD1 (6 bases). This CDR3 has 11 residues. Trimming stripped 6 bases from V and 6 bases from J, with 12 bases between. Germline V gene sequence: CDR1 SQVTM, CDR2 ANQGSEA. CDR3 region: CSVLQGFEQYF. Here the CDR3 DNA reads TGCAGCGTGTTACAGGGTTTCGAGCAGTACTTC.

The chain combines TRBV7-9 with TRBJ2-6, with unresolved D. V lost 4 bases to trimming and J lost 2 bases, with 3 bases between them. The CDR3 is 13 residues long. CDR1 is SEHNR and CDR2 is FQNEAQ in the germline V gene (reference sequence). CDR3 sequence: CASSSPGANVLTF. CDR3 coding DNA: TGTGCCAGCAGCTCTCCTGGGGCCAACGTCCTGACTTTC. Combining the CDR3 with reference TRBV7-9 and TRBJ2-6 gives the whole variable domain DTGVSQNPRHKITKRGQNVTFRCDPISEHNRLYWYRQTLGQGPEFLTYFQNEAQLEKSRLLSDRFSAERPKGSFSTLEIQRTEQGDSAMYLCASSSPGANVLTFGAGSRLTVL.

The CDR3 DNA is TGTGCCAGCAGCTTAAAGAGGGTATCCCAAGAGACCCAGTACTTC. It is translated as CASSLKRVSQETQYF. The rearrangement uses TRBV7-2 and TRBJ2-5, with a tentative D call TRBD2 (5 bases). The germline V and J ends were trimmed by 2 bases and 1 base, with 11 bases remaining between them. CDR1 is SGHTA and CDR2 is FQGNSA in the germline V gene. CDR3 length: 15 residues.

The chain combines TRBV11-2 with TRBJ2-7; D gene uncertain. V was trimmed by 3 bases and J by 5 bases, leaving 2 bases between them. This CDR3 contains 10 residues. Germline loops: CDR1 SGHAT, CDR2 FQNNGV. The CDR3 DNA reads TGTGCCAGCAGCTTTCACGAGCAGTACTTC. This codes for CASSFHEQYF.

Comments on this clone: This CDR3 is also generated by other DNA sequences in the sample. The chain links TRBV7-8 to TRBJ2-5, with 8 bases that match TRBD2. The junction had 14 bases not matched to a gene; V was cut back by 4 bases and J by 4 bases. Germline CDR1 SGHVS, CDR2 FQNEAQ. The CDR3 is 17 amino acids. CDR3 protein: CASSSQTSALGAETQYF. In DNA, the CDR3 is TGTGCCAGCAGCTCCCAGACTAGCGCACTAGGTGCAGAGACCCAGTACTTC.

V usage is TRBV10-3 and J usage is TRBJ2-7; TRBD2 agrees at 12 bases. The CDR3 spans 19 residues. CDR1 is ENHRY, CDR2 SYGVKD, per germline. Trimming cost V 0 bases and J 6 bases; bases outside gene matches: 15. CDR3 residues: CAISESGTSGYEGSGEQYF. The CDR3 coding sequence is TGTGCCATCAGTGAGTCCGGGACTAGCGGGTATGAGGGTTCCGGCGAGCAGTACTTC.

The rearrangement links TRBV7-9 to TRBJ2-7; D is uncertain. Germline V gene lookup returns CDR1 SEHNR and CDR2 FQNEAQ (reference sequence). This CDR3 comprises 11 residues. V was cut by 5 bases and J by 5 bases, with 7 bases left in between. CDR3 in DNA: TGTGCCAGCAGCCAGTTCAACGAGCAGTACTTC. This sequence encodes CASSQFNEQYF.

This rearrangement joins TRBV7-9 to TRBJ1-2, with D tentatively TRBD1 (5 bases). The ends were cut back, 5 bases at V and 8 bases at J, with 18 bases in the middle. Per germline, CDR1 SEHNR and CDR2 FQNEAQ (reference sequence). This CDR3 comprises 14 residues. CDR3 loop: CASSPPEGGGGYTF. CDR3 nucleotides: TGTGCCAGCAGCCCACCGGAGGGTGGGGGAGGCTACACCTTC. Drawing the rest from reference TRBV7-9 and TRBJ1-2, the complete variable domain is DTGVSQNPRHKITKRGQNVTFRCDPISEHNRLYWYRQTLGQGPEFLTYFQNEAQLEKSRLLSDRFSAERPKGSFSTLEIQRTEQGDSAMYLCASSPPEGGGGYTFGSGTRLTVV.

The chain combines TRBV27 with TRBJ1-5; D may be TRBD1 (6 bases). Germline CDR1 reads MNHEY; CDR2 reads SMNVEV (reference sequence). V dropped 4 bases and J dropped 3 bases, with 13 bases sitting between them. This CDR3 comprises 15 residues. The CDR3 DNA follows: TGTGCCAGCAGTTCGGCAGGGGACGACAATCAGCCCCAGCATTTT. Translating gives CASSSAGDDNQPQHF.

The chain recombines TRBV6-1 with TRBJ2-1; D is possibly TRBD2 (5 bases). The CDR3 sequence is 14 residues long. Looked up from germline, CDR1 is MNHNS and CDR2 is SASEGT. V gave up 0 bases and J gave up 4 bases, with 7 bases separating them. The CDR3 sequence: CASSEASEYNEQFF. DNA for the CDR3: TGTGCCAGCAGTGAAGCTAGCGAATACAATGAGCAGTTCTTC.

V is TRBV7-4 and J is TRBJ2-1; the D is unclear. V was pared by 3 bases and J by 9 bases, with 21 bases between. The length of the CDR3 is 16 residues. The germline V gene encodes CDR1 SGHVT and CDR2 SQSDAQ. Written as DNA, the CDR3 is TGTGCCAGCAGCTTTTACTCGAGCGCGCCCTCGGGTGAGCAGTTCTTC. As protein: CASSFYSSAPSGEQFF.

CDR3 DNA: TGTGCCAGCAGCGTAGAAGACCCTCCCAACAATGAGCAGTTCTTC. Its protein is CASSVEDPPNNEQFF. The chain links TRBV9 to TRBJ2-1; D remains unclear. The CDR3 has 15 residues. Trimming removed 0 bases from V and 5 bases from J, with 12 bases in between. CDR1 is SGDLS, CDR2 YYNGEE, per germline.

This sequence joins TRBV7-8 and TRBJ2-7; D unresolved. From germline, CDR1 is SGHVS and CDR2 FQNEAQ. The CDR3 covers 12 residues. V lost 3 bases to trimming and J lost 2 bases, with 5 bases between them. The CDR3 nucleotides are TGTGCCAGCAGCTTCAGGACCTACGAGCAGTACTTC. The encoded protein is CASSFRTYEQYF.

V is TRBV6-1 and J is TRBJ2-7; the match to TRBD1 covers 8 bases. Germline values: CDR1 MNHNS, CDR2 SASEGT. CDR3 length equals 14 residues. With V trimmed by 4 bases and J by 2 bases, 4 bases remained unmatched. Here the CDR3 DNA reads TGTGCCAGCAGTGTAAGGACAGGGCCCTACGAGCAGTACTTC. Amino acids: CASSVRTGPYEQYF.